Listed here are 25 T cell receptor beta chains from one sample, sequenced in a study of Graves' ophthalmopathy and Graves' hyperthyroidism. Using RNA transcripts, the TCR beta CDR3 regions were amplified. HTBI-primed RT-PCR formed the first round, and a multiplex PCR formed the second. TCRdb re-analysed the multiplex PCR reads in MiXCR, keeping a single row per CDR3 protein. The sample holds over 450,000 distinct CDR3 sequences; 13% to 15% are singletons and the top ten take 9.5% to 10%. Material: blood. The receptors stem from a young woman with Graves' ophthalmopathy.

This clonotype was seen ten or more times. This chain connects TRBV12-3 or TRBV12-4 to TRBJ2-7; no clear D. This CDR3 region has 14 residues. Trimming took 5 bases from V and 2 from J, leaving 13 bases between them. In DNA, the CDR3 is TGTGCCAGCAGTCCACCGGGCCTTGCCTACGAGCAGTACTTC. Protein product: CASSPPGLAYEQYF.

At least ten counts were recorded for this clonotype. The chain couples TRBV20-1 to TRBJ2-4; D gene ambiguous. The V end lost 5 bases, the J end lost 0 bases, and 11 bases lay between the germline ends. CDR1 is DFQATT and CDR2 is SNEGSKA in the germline V gene (reference sequence). This CDR3 has 14 residues. The DNA for the CDR3 is TGCAGTGCTGTAGCCCTGTTAGCCAAAAACATTCAGTACTTC. This codes for CSAVALLAKNIQYF.

This clonotype has only a few counts. The chain joins TRBV28 to TRBJ2-7; D unresolved. V lost 7 bases and J lost 5, with 18 bases in between. Germline V CDR1 and CDR2: MDHEN, SYDVKM. There are 14 residues in the CDR3. The CDR3 protein is CASIRSLGSHEQYF. The CDR3, as DNA: TGTGCCAGCATACGTTCCTTGGGCAGCCACGAGCAGTACTTC.

This clonotype has a handful of counts. As DNA, the CDR3 is TGCAGTGCTCCCCGGGGGACTACCTCGAACACCGGGGAGCTGTTTTTT. Amino acids: CSAPRGTTSNTGELFF. The rearrangement links TRBV20-1 to TRBJ2-2; 7 bases agree with TRBD2. Germline V gene data show CDR1 as DFQATT and CDR2 as SNEGSKA (reference sequence). J was trimmed by 0 bases and V by 5 bases; bases with no gene match: 9. The CDR3 is made up of 16 amino acids.

This clonotype was counted ten times or more. V is TRBV24-1 and J is TRBJ2-7; D remains ambiguous. The CDR3 is 14 amino acids. Trimming took off 1 base at V and 5 bases at J, with 11 bases between the two ends. The germline CDR1 and CDR2 sequences are KGHDR and SFDVKD. DNA of the CDR3: TGTGCCACCAGTGATTTTAGGAGTAACAACGAGCAGTACTTC. It translates to CATSDFRSNNEQYF.

There are many counts of this clonotype. This sequence joins TRBV7-2 and TRBJ1-1, with TRBD1 matching 7 bases. This CDR3 region has 14 residues. The ends lost 5 bases at V and 4 bases at J; junction bases unmatched: 7. Germline lookup yields CDR1 SGHTA and CDR2 FQGNSA. DNA of the CDR3: TGTGCCAGCAGCACGACCCGGGACAGCACTGAAGCTTTCTTT. Protein sequence: CASSTTRDSTEAFF.

This clonotype was recorded at least ten times. This chain connects TRBV29-1 to TRBJ1-2, with D unclear. This CDR3 has 12 amino acids. The V gene's germline CDR1 is SQVTM and CDR2 ANQGSEA. Trimming shortened V by 5 bases and J by 4 bases, and 11 bases separated the two germline ends. The CDR3 protein is CSVTGRLYGYTF. The DNA for the CDR3 is TGCAGCGTTACGGGCAGGCTCTATGGCTACACCTTC.

This clonotype was recorded at least ten times. V is TRBV6-1 and J is TRBJ1-5, with 7 bases identical to TRBD1. Germline CDR1 MNHNS, CDR2 SASEGT. The CDR3 loop spans 15 amino acids. The junction had 8 bases not matched to a gene; V was cut back by 6 bases and J by 3 bases. Here the CDR3 DNA reads TGTGCCAGCAGGCGTAACGGACAGGACAATCAGCCCCAGCATTTT. It is translated as CASRRNGQDNQPQHF.

This clonotype was observed a handful of times. The rearrangement uses TRBV6-1 and TRBJ1-3; TRBD1 matches 7 bases. The CDR3 is made up of 15 amino acids. CDR1 and CDR2 from the germline V gene are MNHNS and SASEGT. Trimming took 8 bases from V and 0 from J; bases not matched to a gene: 7. CDR3 residues: CASLTGVYSGNTIYF. DNA of the CDR3: TGTGCCAGCCTAACAGGGGTTTACTCTGGAAACACCATATATTTT.

The chain combines TRBV4-2 with TRBJ2-5; 7 bases agree with TRBD1. The CDR3 has 15 residues. The V segment lost 0 bases and the J segment 5 bases; nucleotides outside the gene matches: 6. Per the germline V gene, CDR1 is LGHNA and CDR2 is YNFKEQ. The CDR3 DNA sequence: TGTGCCAGCAGCCAAGATCCGGGACAGCGGGAGACCCAGTACTTC. Amino acid sequence: CASSQDPGQRETQYF.

This clonotype was seen many times. The rearrangement joins TRBV28 to TRBJ1-1; 9 bases line up with TRBD1. The CDR3 extends over 16 amino acids. Looked up from germline, CDR1 is MDHEN and CDR2 is SYDVKM. After removal of 6 bases from V and 3 bases from J, the junction contained 11 bases not matched to a gene. In nucleotides, the CDR3 is TGTGCCAGCAGCCGCGGGACAGGGACCCCGGACACTGAAGCTTTCTTT. Its protein product is CASSRGTGTPDTEAFF.

The chain is built from TRBV6-5 and TRBJ1-2; 8 bases map to TRBD1. Germline V lookup: CDR1 MNHEY, CDR2 SVGAGI. This CDR3 is built from 15 residues. J was trimmed by 4 bases and V by 0 bases; bases with no gene match: 4. CDR3 region: CASSYSRDRSYGYTF. The DNA for the CDR3 is TGTGCCAGCAGTTACTCGAGGGACAGGTCCTATGGCTACACCTTC.

This clonotype was seen many times. This may come from a read error, since a much larger clone is one base off. Without the conserved terminal phenylalanine or tryptophan, this CDR3 likely stems from a read error. The V and J genes are TRBV2 and TRBJ2-7, with 8 nucleotides matching TRBD1. CDR1 SNHLY and CDR2 FYNNEI come from the germline V gene. Trimming removed 7 bases from V and 4 bases from J; junction bases left unmatched: 9. This CDR3 region has 14 residues. The CDR3 loop reads CASNGGQGVYEQYL. The CDR3 coding sequence is TGTGCCAGCAACGGAGGACAGGGTGTATACGAGCAGTACCTC.

This clonotype has a count of ten or more. The chain is built from TRBV19 and TRBJ1-1, with 8 bases matching TRBD1. This CDR3 region has 16 residues. The ends lost 3 bases at V and 4 bases at J; junction bases unmatched: 10. CDR1 and CDR2 (germline): LNHDA, SQIVND (reference sequence). CDR3 region: CASSIPDRGLSTEAFF. The CDR3 nucleotides read TGTGCCAGTAGTATTCCAGACAGGGGATTGAGCACTGAAGCTTTCTTT.

This clonotype was detected ten times or more. This chain uses TRBV27 with TRBJ2-7; 9 bases are a match to TRBD1. Trimming removed 5 bases from V and 2 bases from J; junction bases left unmatched: 4. CDR1 is MNHEY and CDR2 is SMNVEV in the germline V gene (reference sequence). CDR3 length: 14 amino acids. The DNA of the CDR3 is TGTGCCAGCAGTCGGACAGGGGAGGCCTACGAGCAGTACTTC. Protein product: CASSRTGEAYEQYF.

This chain links TRBV19 with TRBJ1-5, with D hard to call. The germline CDR1 and CDR2 sequences are LNHDA and SQIVND (reference sequence). This CDR3 has 18 amino acids. The ends were cut back, 2 bases at V and 0 bases at J, with 17 bases in the middle. DNA for the CDR3: TGTGCCAGTAGTATAAATGCCGGACCCTCCTATAGCAATCAGCCCCAGCATTTT. Encoded protein: CASSINAGPSYSNQPQHF.

In its sample, this clonotype was seen many times. The chain recombines TRBV28 with TRBJ1-5; 9 bases are shared with TRBD1. V lost 9 bases and J lost 1; bases outside the gene matches: 10. Germline loops: CDR1 MDHEN, CDR2 SYDVKM. This CDR3 is built from 16 residues. CDR3 nucleotide sequence: TGTGCCAGTATCGAACAGGGGGCGCGGAGCAATCAGCCCCAGCATTTT. Residues: CASIEQGARSNQPQHF.

This clonotype was observed a single time. V and J are TRBV6-1 and TRBJ2-5, with a possible D match to TRBD2 (5 bases). Germline V gene lookup returns CDR1 MNHNS and CDR2 SASEGT. CDR3 length: 13 amino acids. V was shortened by 6 bases and J by 4 bases, with 12 bases between the two germline ends. CDR3 sequence reads: CASSIRRTETQYF. The CDR3 DNA reads TGTGCCAGCAGCATCCGGAGGACAGAGACCCAGTACTTC.

Many counts were recorded for this clonotype. This chain joins TRBV7-3 and TRBJ2-7; D may be TRBD2 (6 bases). Germline CDR1 is SGHTA and CDR2 is FQGTGA. There are 14 residues in the CDR3. V lost 5 bases and J 3 bases, leaving 14 bases between the germline ends. CDR3 DNA: TGTGCCAGCAGCCCTGCGGCAGCGGGCTACGAGCAGTACTTC. Translating it yields CASSPAAAGYEQYF.

In its sample, this clonotype was seen many times. The chain couples TRBV7-2 to TRBJ1-1; D is undetermined. The V end was cut by 4 bases, the J end by 2 bases, with 8 bases between. From germline, CDR1 is SGHTA and CDR2 FQGNSA. The CDR3 sequence is 13 residues long. CDR3 amino acids: CASSWTTNTEAFF. The CDR3 nucleotides are TGTGCCAGCAGCTGGACGACTAACACTGAAGCTTTCTTT.

The chain is built from TRBV12-3 or TRBV12-4 and TRBJ2-7; D might be TRBD1 (6 bases). Trimming cost V 7 bases and J 2 bases, with 18 bases left between them. The CDR3 runs to 15 residues. CDR3 sequence: CASIPPGQRPYEQYF. The CDR3 DNA reads TGTGCCAGCATCCCCCCGGGACAACGACCCTACGAGCAGTACTTC.

The gene calls are TRBV28 and TRBJ2-5, with 8 bases identical to TRBD1. The CDR3 runs 15 residues. CDR1 and CDR2 (germline): MDHEN, SYDVKM. The junction had 7 bases not matched to a gene; V was cut back by 3 bases and J by 4 bases. CDR3 region: CASSFGARGRETQYF. CDR3 in DNA: TGTGCCAGCAGTTTTGGGGCCAGGGGGCGAGAGACCCAGTACTTC.

This clonotype occurred many times. The chain carries TRBV12-3 or TRBV12-4 and TRBJ1-1; the match to TRBD1 covers 7 bases. V was clipped by 6 bases and J by 4 bases; unmatched bases: 2. The CDR3 sequence is 12 residues long. The CDR3, as DNA: TGTGCCAGCAGGGGACAGTCCACTGAAGCTTTCTTT. Amino acids: CASRGQSTEAFF.

This clonotype was recorded at least ten times. V usage is TRBV6-5 and J usage is TRBJ1-2, with unresolved D. Trimming cost V 0 bases and J 13 bases, with 15 bases left between them. Germline V CDR1 and CDR2: MNHEY, SVGAGI. CDR3 size: 13 residues. CDR3 protein: CASSYSDSRGSTF. The CDR3 DNA follows: TGTGCCAGCAGTTACTCGGACTCGAGAGGGAGCACCTTC.

This clonotype was counted ten times or more. The chain carries TRBV6-1 and TRBJ2-7; 8 bases map to TRBD1. V was pared by 4 bases and J by 7 bases, with 3 bases of the junction left unmatched. Looked up from germline, CDR1 is MNHNS and CDR2 is SASEGT. The CDR3 has 12 residues. Here the CDR3 reads CASSGTGSEQYF. The CDR3 region has the DNA TGTGCCAGCAGTGGGACAGGGTCAGAGCAGTACTTC.